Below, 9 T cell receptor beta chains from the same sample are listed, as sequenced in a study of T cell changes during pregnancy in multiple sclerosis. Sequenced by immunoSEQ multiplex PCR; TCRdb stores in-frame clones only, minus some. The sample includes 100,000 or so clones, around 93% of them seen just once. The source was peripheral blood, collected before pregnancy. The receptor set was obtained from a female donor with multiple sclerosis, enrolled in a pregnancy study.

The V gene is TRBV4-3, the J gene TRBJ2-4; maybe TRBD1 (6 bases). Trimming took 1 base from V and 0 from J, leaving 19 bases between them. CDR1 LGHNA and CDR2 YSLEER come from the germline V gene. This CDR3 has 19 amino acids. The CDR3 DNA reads TGCGCCAGCAGCCAAGTCAGGGGCCCGGGTTCTACAGCCAAAAACATTCAGTACTTC. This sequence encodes CASSQVRGPGSTAKNIQYF.

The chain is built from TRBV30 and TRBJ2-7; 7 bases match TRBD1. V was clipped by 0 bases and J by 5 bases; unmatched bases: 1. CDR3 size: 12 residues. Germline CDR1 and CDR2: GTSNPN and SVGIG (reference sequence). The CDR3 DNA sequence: TGTGCCTGGAGTGTAGGGGGCGACGAGCAGTACTTC. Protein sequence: CAWSVGGDEQYF.

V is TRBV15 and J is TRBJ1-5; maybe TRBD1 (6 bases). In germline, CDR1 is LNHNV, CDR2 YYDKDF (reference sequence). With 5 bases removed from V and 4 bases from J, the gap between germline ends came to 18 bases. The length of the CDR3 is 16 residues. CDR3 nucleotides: TGTGCCACCAGCCCCCCCCGAGGGCAGGGGAATCAGCCCCAGCATTTT. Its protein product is CATSPPRGQGNQPQHF.

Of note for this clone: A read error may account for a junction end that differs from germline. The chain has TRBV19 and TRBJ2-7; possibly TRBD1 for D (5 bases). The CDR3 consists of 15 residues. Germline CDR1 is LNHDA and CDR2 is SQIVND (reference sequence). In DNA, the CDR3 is TGTGCCAGTCGTATTGGTGACAGTCATTTTTACGAGCAGTACTTC. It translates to CASRIGDSHFYEQYF.

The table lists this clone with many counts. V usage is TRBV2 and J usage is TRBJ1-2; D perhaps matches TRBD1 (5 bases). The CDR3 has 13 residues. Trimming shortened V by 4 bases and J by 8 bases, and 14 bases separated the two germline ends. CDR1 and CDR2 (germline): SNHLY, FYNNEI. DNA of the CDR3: TGTGCCAGCAGTGTCCGGGCGGGGGGAGGCTACACCTTC. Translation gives CASSVRAGGGYTF.

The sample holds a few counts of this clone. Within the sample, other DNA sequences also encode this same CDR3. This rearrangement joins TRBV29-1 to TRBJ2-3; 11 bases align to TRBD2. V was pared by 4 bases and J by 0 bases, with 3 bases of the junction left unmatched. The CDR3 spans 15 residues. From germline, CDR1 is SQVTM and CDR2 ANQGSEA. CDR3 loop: CSVVSGRASTDTQYF. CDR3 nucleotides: TGCAGCGTTGTTAGCGGGAGGGCTAGCACAGATACGCAGTATTTT.

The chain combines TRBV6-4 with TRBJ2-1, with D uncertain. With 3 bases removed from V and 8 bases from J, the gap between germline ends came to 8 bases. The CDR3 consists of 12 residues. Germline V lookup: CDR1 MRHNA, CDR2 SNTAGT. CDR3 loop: CASSDSFDEQFF. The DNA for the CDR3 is TGTGCCAGCAGTGATTCGTTCGATGAGCAGTTCTTC.

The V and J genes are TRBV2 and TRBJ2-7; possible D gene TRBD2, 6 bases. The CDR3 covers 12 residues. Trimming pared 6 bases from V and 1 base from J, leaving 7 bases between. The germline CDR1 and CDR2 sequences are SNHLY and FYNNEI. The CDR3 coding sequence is TGTGCCAGCAGCGGGACTTCCTACGAGCAGTACTTC. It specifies CASSGTSYEQYF. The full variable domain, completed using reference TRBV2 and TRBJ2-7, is EPEVTQTPSHQVTQMGQEVILRCVPISNHLYFYWYRQILGQKVEFLVSFYNNEISEKSEIFDDQFSVERPDGSNFTLKIRSTKLEDSAMYFCASSGTSYEQYFGPGTRLTVT.

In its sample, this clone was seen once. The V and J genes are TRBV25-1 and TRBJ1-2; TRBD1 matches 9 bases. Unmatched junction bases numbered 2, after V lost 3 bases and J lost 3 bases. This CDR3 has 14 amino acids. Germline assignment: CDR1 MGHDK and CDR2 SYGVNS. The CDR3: CASSDGTGHYGYTF. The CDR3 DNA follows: TGTGCCAGCAGTGACGGGACAGGGCACTATGGCTACACCTTC.